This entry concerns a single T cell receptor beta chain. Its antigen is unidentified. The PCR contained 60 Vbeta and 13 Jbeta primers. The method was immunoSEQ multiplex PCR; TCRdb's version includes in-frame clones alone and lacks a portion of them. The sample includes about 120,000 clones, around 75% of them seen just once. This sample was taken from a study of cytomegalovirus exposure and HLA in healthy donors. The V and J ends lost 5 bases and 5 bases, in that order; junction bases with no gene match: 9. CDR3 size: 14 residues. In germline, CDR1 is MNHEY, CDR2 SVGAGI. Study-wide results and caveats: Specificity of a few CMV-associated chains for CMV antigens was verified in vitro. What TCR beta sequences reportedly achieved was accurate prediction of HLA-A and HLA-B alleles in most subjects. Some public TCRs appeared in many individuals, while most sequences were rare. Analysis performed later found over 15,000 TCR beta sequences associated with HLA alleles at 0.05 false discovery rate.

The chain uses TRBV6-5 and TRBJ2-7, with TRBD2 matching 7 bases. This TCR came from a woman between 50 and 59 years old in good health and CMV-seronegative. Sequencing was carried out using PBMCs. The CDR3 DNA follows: TGTGCCAGCAGTGTGGCACTAGCGACGCACGAGCAGTACTTC. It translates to CASSVALATHEQYF.